This is a list of T cell receptor beta chains from one sample in a study of beta chain features in type 1 diabetes. TCRdb's table, derived via immunoSEQ multiplex PCR, lists solely in-frame clones and lacks some. In the table there are 130,000 or so clones, 9% to 10% of which are singletons. The specimen sequenced was central memory CD4+ T cells from blood. The receptors were gathered from a woman in her thirties or forties in good health. CDR3s leave out the opening cysteine and the closing phenylalanine or tryptophan.

TRBJ2-1 TRBV7-9 ASSPAGGSYNEQF
TRBJ2-2 TRBV7-2 ASSISGGATNTGELF
TRBJ1-5 TRBV2 ASSGQGAGQPQH
TRBJ2-1 TRBV7-2 ASSLVGGPDEQF
TRBJ2-7 TRBV11-2 ASSLGWAGPYEQY
TRBJ1-2 TRBV5-1 ASSSILQGDRNYGYT
TRBJ1-2 TRBV2 ASSYTDGYGYT
TRBJ2-7 TRBV28 ASSLGGYEQY
TRBJ2-2 TRBV5-6 ASSLSSGGATGELF
TRBJ2-1 TRBV7-8 ASSSETRPYNEQF
TRBJ2-5 TRBV11-2 ASSLGGGETQY
TRBJ2-7 TRBV5-4 ASSLRGAYEQY
TRBJ2-7 TRBV10-3 AVEGQSYEQY
TRBJ1-5 TRBV2 ASSPGTGGRQPQH
TRBJ1-6 TRBV2 ASSRYRLSPLH
TRBJ1-6 TRBV7-2 ASSLGQINSPLH
TRBJ2-1 TRBV11-2 ASSFRGFRYNEQF
TRBJ2-1 TRBV6-5 ASSYGRGPRYEQF